The 17 T cell receptor beta chains listed next were all sequenced from one sample in a study of T cell responses to AZD1222 COVID-19 vaccine. Sequencing was performed with immunoSEQ multiplex PCR; in TCRdb, only in-frame clones are kept and a portion is missing. The table lists about 120,000 clones, 80% to 90% of them singletons. Sample: peripheral blood, taken on day 0 of AZD1222 vaccination. The receptors were gathered from an adult in good health.

The chain uses TRBV5-1 and TRBJ2-1, with a possible D match to TRBD2 (6 bases). CDR1 is SGHRS and CDR2 is YFSETQ in the germline V gene. V dropped 4 bases and J dropped 13 bases, with 15 bases sitting between them. The CDR3 length is 12 residues. This CDR3 reads CASSAERGKQFF. In nucleotides, the CDR3 is TGCGCCAGCAGCGCCGAACGGGGGAAACAGTTCTTC. Drawing the rest from reference TRBV5-1 and TRBJ2-1, the complete variable domain is KAGVTQTPRYLIKTRGQQVTLSCSPISGHRSVSWYQQTPGQGLQFLFEYFSETQRNKGNFPGRFSGRQFSNSRSEMNVSTLELGDSALYLCASSAERGKQFFGPGTRLTVL.

Concerning this clone itself: Within the sample, other DNA sequences also encode this same CDR3. The chain couples TRBV3-1 (or the pseudogene TRBV3-2) to TRBJ1-4; D is possibly TRBD1 (5 bases). The CDR3 totals 14 residues. From germline, CDR1 is LGHDT and CDR2 YNNKEL (reference sequence). Trimming stripped 4 bases from V and 7 bases from J, with 13 bases between. The CDR3 DNA is TGTGCCAGCAGCCCGCAGGGAGAGGGTGAAAAACTGTTTTTT. It encodes CASSPQGEGEKLFF.

This sequence joins TRBV19 and TRBJ2-7; tentatively, D is TRBD1 (5 bases). There are 13 residues in the CDR3. V gave up 6 bases and J gave up 6 bases, with 15 bases separating them. CDR1 and CDR2 (germline): LNHDA, SQIVND (reference sequence). Here the CDR3 DNA reads TGTGCCAGTAGCTCACAGGTTAGGGGCGAGCAGTACTTC. Amino acids: CASSSQVRGEQYF.

CDR3 coding DNA: TGTGCCAGCTCACCATTCCTAAGCGGGTCCTACAATGAGCAGTTCTTC. This codes for CASSPFLSGSYNEQFF. The chain uses TRBV18 and TRBJ2-1; maybe TRBD2 (6 bases). The CDR3 sequence is 16 residues long. V was trimmed by 2 bases and J by 1 base, leaving 12 bases between them. From germline, CDR1 is KGHSH and CDR2 LQKENI.

The genes are TRBV4-1 and TRBJ2-7; 11 bases fit TRBD2. The trim removed 3 bases at V and 0 bases at J, leaving 1 base unmatched. Germline loops: CDR1 MGHRA, CDR2 YSYEKL. The CDR3 has 15 amino acids. CDR3 in DNA: TGCGCCAGCAGCCACCTAGCGGGGGGCTCCTACGAGCAGTACTTC. Translation: CASSHLAGGSYEQYF.

This sequence joins TRBV9 and TRBJ2-7; D is perhaps TRBD1 (6 bases). The germline V gene encodes CDR1 SGDLS and CDR2 YYNGEE. Trimming removed 4 bases from V and 3 bases from J, with 11 bases in between. CDR3 length equals 13 residues. As DNA, the CDR3 is TGTGCCAGCAGCATGGGACAAGGCTACGAGCAGTACTTC. It translates to CASSMGQGYEQYF.

The J gene is TRBJ1-2, the V gene TRBV27; D is unresolved. Germline V lookup: CDR1 MNHEY, CDR2 SMNVEV (reference sequence). The CDR3 has 16 amino acids. V shed 3 bases and J shed 1 base, with 15 bases lying between them. In DNA form, the CDR3 reads TGTGCCAGCAGTTTCTCCTGGACGGACTATAACTATGGCTACACCTTC. Its translation: CASSFSWTDYNYGYTF.

V usage is TRBV25-1 and J usage is TRBJ2-7; TRBD1 is a possible D gene (6 bases). The CDR3 sequence is 12 residues long. Germline V CDR1 and CDR2: MGHDK, SYGVNS. V lost 5 bases and J lost 3, with 8 bases in between. The CDR3 protein is CASSPGDYEQYF. The CDR3 DNA reads TGTGCCAGCAGTCCAGGGGACTACGAGCAGTACTTC.

Notes on this clone: The junction departs from germline at one end; a sequencing error may be responsible. This sequence joins TRBV10-2 and TRBJ1-6; TRBD1 matches 7 bases. This CDR3 is 15 amino acids long. Germline-derived CDR1 and CDR2 are WSHSY and SAAADI. The CDR3 nucleotides are TGCGCCAGCACTGAGACGGGACAGTATAATTCACCCCTCCACTTT. Translating gives CASTETGQYNSPLHF.

This clone was found a few times. The chain carries TRBV5-1 and TRBJ1-2; TRBD1 agrees at 10 bases. Germline V gives CDR1 SGHRS, CDR2 YFSETQ. V lost 3 bases, J lost 8 bases, and 10 bases stayed unmatched. The CDR3 is 15 amino acids. The CDR3 protein is CASSSQGTGVRGYTF. CDR3 DNA: TGCGCCAGCAGCTCTCAGGGGACAGGGGTTCGAGGCTACACCTTC.

J is TRBJ1-1 and V is TRBV29-1; 8 bases agree with TRBD1. V shed 3 bases and J 0 bases; nucleotides not matched to a gene: 3. This CDR3 comprises 14 residues. CDR1 SQVTM and CDR2 ANQGSEA come from the germline V gene. The CDR3 sequence is CSVDRQGMNTEAFF. DNA for the CDR3: TGCAGCGTTGATAGACAGGGGATGAACACTGAAGCTTTCTTT. The whole variable domain, remainder taken from reference TRBV29-1 and TRBJ1-1, is SAVISQKPSRDICQRGTSLTIQCQVDSQVTMMFWYRQQPGQSLTLIATANQGSEATYESGFVIDKFPISRPNLTFSTLTVSNMSPEDSSIYLCSVDRQGMNTEAFFGQGTRLTVV.

The chain carries TRBV5-4 and TRBJ2-1, with D unresolved. Germline values: CDR1 SGHNT, CDR2 YYREEE (reference sequence). CDR3 length: 15 amino acids. V was shortened by 4 bases and J by 0 bases, with 11 bases between the two germline ends. CDR3 sequence: CASSLDPDSYNEQFF. In DNA form, the CDR3 reads TGTGCCAGCAGCCTGGACCCCGACTCCTACAATGAGCAGTTCTTC.

This clone was seen only a few times. The same CDR3 is also encoded by other DNA sequences in this sample. The chain links TRBV6-4 to TRBJ2-2, with 12 bases identical to TRBD2. V trimming: 4 bases; J trimming: 3 bases; junction bases outside the gene matches: 0. This CDR3 region has 15 residues. Germline V lookup: CDR1 MRHNA, CDR2 SNTAGT. CDR3 sequence reads: CASSGLAGDTGELFF. In DNA, the CDR3 is TGTGCCAGCAGTGGACTAGCGGGAGACACCGGGGAGCTGTTTTTT.

The chain recombines TRBV6-5 with TRBJ2-7; possible D gene TRBD2, 6 bases. V gave up 6 bases and J gave up 6 bases, with 21 bases separating them. CDR3 length equals 15 residues. The germline CDR1 and CDR2 sequences are MNHEY and SVGAGI. The CDR3 protein is CASRLSSGGLGEQYF. The CDR3 nucleotides read TGTGCCAGCAGACTGAGTAGCGGCGGGTTGGGCGAGCAGTACTTC.

This clone was recorded once. The chain combines TRBV5-5 with TRBJ2-7, with D perhaps matching TRBD1 (6 bases). Germline V lookup: CDR1 SGHKS, CDR2 YYEKEE (reference sequence). V lost 4 bases and J lost 2, with 16 bases in between. The CDR3 spans 15 residues. The chain's CDR3 is CASSRATGIPYEQYF. The CDR3 DNA is TGTGCCAGCAGCCGTGCAACAGGGATACCCTACGAGCAGTACTTC.

The chain couples TRBV27 to TRBJ1-1, with 7 bases matching TRBD1. From germline, CDR1 is MNHEY and CDR2 SMNVEV (reference sequence). The CDR3 contains 15 residues. V was clipped by 6 bases and J by 0 bases; unmatched bases: 7. The CDR3 sequence: CASSRRQGMNTEAFF. As DNA, the CDR3 is TGTGCCAGCAGCCGGAGACAGGGAATGAACACTGAAGCTTTCTTT.

V usage is TRBV3-1 (or the pseudogene TRBV3-2) and J usage is TRBJ1-4; maybe TRBD1 (5 bases). Germline values: CDR1 LGHDT, CDR2 YNNKEL (reference sequence). The CDR3 sequence is 15 residues long. The V gene lost 6 bases and the J gene lost 7 bases, with 18 bases spanning the gap. The CDR3 sequence: CASSLNTGGFEKLFF. DNA for the CDR3: TGTGCCAGCAGTCTCAACACAGGAGGGTTTGAAAAACTGTTTTTT.